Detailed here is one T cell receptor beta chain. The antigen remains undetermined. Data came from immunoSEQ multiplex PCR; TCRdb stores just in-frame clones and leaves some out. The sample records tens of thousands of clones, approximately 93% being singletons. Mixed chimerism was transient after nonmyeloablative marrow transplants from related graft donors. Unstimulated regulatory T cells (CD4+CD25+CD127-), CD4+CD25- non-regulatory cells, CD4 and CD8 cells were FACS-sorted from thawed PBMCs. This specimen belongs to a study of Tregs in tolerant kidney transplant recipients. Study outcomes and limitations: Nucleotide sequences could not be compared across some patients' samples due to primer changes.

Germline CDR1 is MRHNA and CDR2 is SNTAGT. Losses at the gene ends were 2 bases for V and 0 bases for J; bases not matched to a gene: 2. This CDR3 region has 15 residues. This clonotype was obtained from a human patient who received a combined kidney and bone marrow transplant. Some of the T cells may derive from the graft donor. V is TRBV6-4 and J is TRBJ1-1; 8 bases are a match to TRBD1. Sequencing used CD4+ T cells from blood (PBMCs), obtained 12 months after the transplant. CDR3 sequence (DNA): TGTGCCAGCAGTGACCCGACAGGGGTGAACACTGAAGCTTTCTTT. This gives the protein CASSDPTGVNTEAFF.